This T cell receptor (beta chain) was recovered during a study of blood T cell repertoires in COVID-19. Study details: COVID-19 samples, acute and convalescent, were from the United States, Italy and Spain.

TCRdb keeps only in-frame clones here, not all; method: immunoSEQ multiplex PCR. The table has approximately 45,000 clones, more than 75% seen once. The V segment lost 5 bases and the J segment 13 bases; nucleotides outside the gene matches: 17. Germline V CDR1 and CDR2: SGHTA, FQGNSA. This CDR3 comprises 16 residues. This sequence was found in a human donor in a cohort sampled during active COVID-19. The material sequenced was peripheral blood. The J gene is TRBJ2-7, the V gene TRBV7-2, with 13 bases fitting TRBD2. CDR3 nucleotide sequence: TGTGCCAGCAGCCCTACACAGAGGACTAGCGGGAGTCCTGATTACTTC. Its protein product is CASSPTQRTSGSPDYF.